This TCR beta chain was retrieved from a study of CD8 T cells in Susac syndrome. RNA in amounts of roughly 0.5 to 1 ug was reverse transcribed with random hexamers. TCRdb used MiXCR to reprocess the immunoSEQ multiplex PCR reads, holding one entry per CDR3 protein. The sample includes around 200,000 distinct CDR3 sequences, 95% of them seen just once. Germline V lookup: CDR1 KGHSH, CDR2 LQKENI. This CDR3 comprises 14 residues. V dropped 2 bases and J dropped 1 base, with 8 bases sitting between them. The TCR comes from a human donor with multiple sclerosis. The sequenced sample was CD4+ T cells from PBMCs. This rearrangement joins TRBV18 to TRBJ2-5; no definite D call. The DNA of the CDR3 is TGTGCCAGCTCACCATCTTCCAGCCAAGAGACCCAGTACTTC. As protein: CASSPSSSQETQYF.